This is a list of T cell receptor beta chains from one sample in a study of cytomegalovirus exposure and HLA in healthy donors. Libraries were prepared by immunoSEQ multiplex PCR; TCRdb keeps only in-frame clonotypes and omits some of them. The sample records about 110,000 clones, 82% being singletons. The sequenced sample was PBMCs. Receptors were obtained from a woman between 18 and 29 years old in good health and CMV-seronegative. Each CDR3 is given with its conserved first and last residue. A D gene is named only where the DNA matches it firmly. The listing skips clone size in some rows; elsewhere it reads once, few, many or a size class.

clone_size	d_call	v_call	j_call	cdr3_nt	cdr3_aa
.	TRBD2	TRBV4-2	TRBJ2-7	TGTGCCAGCAGCATAACTAGCGGGAGAACCGAGCAGTACTTC	CASSITSGRTEQYF
.	TRBD2	TRBV9	TRBJ2-5	TGTGCCAGCAGCGTAGAGGGACTAGCGCAAGAGACCCAGTACTTC	CASSVEGLAQETQYF
.	TRBD1	TRBV2	TRBJ2-7	TGTGCCAGCGGGGACGGGACAGGGTCTTCCTACGAGCAGTACTTC	CASGDGTGSSYEQYF
.	.	TRBV19	TRBJ1-1	TGTGCCAGTAAAATGGAGGGGGGGACGGGGAACACTGAAGCTTTCTTT	CASKMEGGTGNTEAFF
.	.	TRBV7-9	TRBJ2-3	TGTGCCAGCAGCTTTTCGGGAACCACAGATACGCAGTATTTT	CASSFSGTTDTQYF
.	TRBD2	TRBV4-2	TRBJ2-5	TGTGCCAGCAGCCTGGGGACTAGCGGGAATCCCGGGACCCAGTACTTC	CASSLGTSGNPGTQYF
.	TRBD1	TRBV12-5	TRBJ1-5	TGTGCTAGTGGTTTGGTACTGGGGACAGGGGGCCCCCTTAGCAATCAGCCCCAGCATTTT	CASGLVLGTGGPLSNQPQHF
.	TRBD1	TRBV5-1	TRBJ2-2	TGCGCCAGCAGCTCTACAGGGGGCGTCGGGGAGCTGTTTTTT	CASSSTGGVGELFF
once	.	TRBV11-2	TRBJ1-4	TGTGCCAGCAGCCTACAGAATAATGAAAAACTGTTTTTT	CASSLQNNEKLFF
.	.	TRBV10-3	TRBJ2-5	TGTGCCATCAGTGAGTCGACTAGTTTGGAGACCCAGTACTTC	CAISESTSLETQYF
.	.	TRBV27	TRBJ2-5	TGTGCCAGCAGTTTATTGGGCAGCCAAGAGACCCAGTACTTC	CASSLLGSQETQYF
.	TRBD2	TRBV28	TRBJ2-1	TGTGCCAGCAGTCTGGGACTAGCGGGAGGGCTTGAGCAGTTCTTC	CASSLGLAGGLEQFF
.	.	TRBV30	TRBJ1-1	TGTGCCTGGAGTGTTCACAGGGCTGAAGCTTTCTTT	CAWSVHRAEAFF
.	.	TRBV30	TRBJ2-5	TGTGCCTGGAGTCTACAGGGAGTTACAAAGACCCAGTACTTC	CAWSLQGVTKTQYF
.	.	TRBV27	TRBJ1-1	TGTGCCAGCAGTTTATCGATCAGGTCCATGAACACTGAAGCTTTCTTT	CASSLSIRSMNTEAFF
.	.	TRBV18	TRBJ2-1	TGTGCCAGCTCACTATCACTCGGGGAGATCTCCTACAATGAGCAGTTCTTC	CASSLSLGEISYNEQFF
.	.	TRBV28	TRBJ1-1	TGTGCCAGCAGTTTAGGAGGCAGCGGGGTCACTGAAGCTTTCTTT	CASSLGGSGVTEAFF
.	.	TRBV25-1	TRBJ1-5	TGTGCCAGCAGTAACATGGGCATTGATCAGCCCCAGCATTTT	CASSNMGIDQPQHF
.	TRBD1	TRBV5-1	TRBJ1-1	TGCGCCAGCAGCTTAAGACAGGGCTCTCCCAACACTGAAGCTTTCTTT	CASSLRQGSPNTEAFF
.	TRBD1	TRBV11-1	TRBJ2-3	TGTGCCAGCAGCTCGGGACAGGGGGACCCCCGCGATACGCAGTATTTT	CASSSGQGDPRDTQYF
once	TRBD1	TRBV6-6	TRBJ1-2	TGTGCCAGCAGTCGAAAAACAGGGGGAACTAACTATGGCTACACCTTC	CASSRKTGGTNYGYTF
.	.	TRBV28	TRBJ1-2	TGTGCCACCGCGAACTATGGCTACACCTTC	CATANYGYTF
.	.	TRBV29-1	TRBJ2-7	TGCAGCGTTGAAGATCGGAGGCGGGGTGGCGTCAACGAGCAGTACTTC	CSVEDRRRGGVNEQYF
.	.	TRBV28	TRBJ1-1	TGTGCCAGCAGTTCCCCCGGGTCGTACACTGAAGCTTTCTTT	CASSSPGSYTEAFF
.	.	TRBV7-9	TRBJ1-1	TGTGCCAGCAGCATTTCTCCACAGGGTACTGAAGCTTTCTTT	CASSISPQGTEAFF
.	TRBD1	TRBV4-1	TRBJ1-2	TGCGCCAGCAGCCCAGGGGGTTATGGCTACACCTTC	CASSPGGYGYTF
.	.	TRBV6-5	TRBJ1-2	TGTGCCAGCAGTGGGGACACGGTCTATGGCTATACCTTC	CASSGDTVYGYTF
few	.	TRBV29-1	TRBJ1-1	TGCAGCGTTGTGTGGGGGGAAACTGAAGCTTTCTTT	CSVVWGETEAFF
.	TRBD2	TRBV5-4	TRBJ2-3	TGTGCCAGCAGCTTCCTAGCGGGGGGAGGCACAGATACGCAGTATTTT	CASSFLAGGGTDTQYF
.	TRBD2	TRBV4-2	TRBJ2-3	TGTGCCAGCAGCCAAGATCGAACTAGCGTGGCAGATACGCAGTATTTT	CASSQDRTSVADTQYF
.	TRBD1	TRBV6-6	TRBJ1-2	TGTGCCAGCAGTCCAGAAGGGACAGTAAAGTCCTACACCTTC	CASSPEGTVKSYTF
few	.	TRBV2	TRBJ1-1	TGTGCCAGCGATCAATCAGGGATGAACACTGAAGCTTTCTTT	CASDQSGMNTEAFF
few	.	TRBV4-3	TRBJ2-6	TGCGCCAGCAGCCGGATCAGGACAGACTTGTCTGGGGCCAACGTCCTGACTTTC	CASSRIRTDLSGANVLTF
.	.	TRBV11-2	TRBJ2-1	TGTGCCAGCAGCTTAGTTGGGCCCGCGCAGTTCTTC	CASSLVGPAQFF
.	.	TRBV28	TRBJ1-2	TGTGCCAGCAGTCTATTGGGCGTAGGCTACACCTTC	CASSLLGVGYTF
few	TRBD1	TRBV28	TRBJ2-2	TGTGCCAGCAGACAAACAGGGGTCAACACCGGGGAGCTGTTTTTT	CASRQTGVNTGELFF
once	TRBD1	TRBV7-9	TRBJ2-6	TGTGCCAGCAGACCCGGGACAGGGGTTCCCGGGGCCAACGTCCTGACTTTC	CASRPGTGVPGANVLTF
.	TRBD1	TRBV6-5	TRBJ1-2	TGTGCCAGCAGTTCCTACCGGACAGGCTACTATGGCTACACCTTC	CASSSYRTGYYGYTF
.	TRBD1	TRBV5-1	TRBJ2-1	TGCGCCAGCAGCTTGATAGGGGACAGGCGGGCCAATGAGCAGTTCTTC	CASSLIGDRRANEQFF
.	.	TRBV29-1	TRBJ1-1	TGCAGCGTTGGCGGATTCATGAACACTGAAGCTTTCTTT	CSVGGFMNTEAFF
.	TRBD1	TRBV19	TRBJ1-5	TGTGCCAGTAGTCGCCCGACAGGGGGTGGCAATCAGCCCCAGCATTTT	CASSRPTGGGNQPQHF
.	.	TRBV7-9	TRBJ2-1	TGTGCCAGCAGCTACCCGGGAGAAGCCTACAATGAGCAGTTCTTC	CASSYPGEAYNEQFF
.	.	TRBV2	TRBJ2-7	TGTGCCACCCGACAGGTAACCTACGAGCAGTACTTC	CATRQVTYEQYF
.	.	TRBV28	TRBJ1-1	TGTGCCAGCAGTTTAAGCCAGACAGGGAACACTGAAGCTTTCTTT	CASSLSQTGNTEAFF
few	TRBD1	TRBV11-2	TRBJ1-2	TGTGCCAGCAGCTTTAGGGGGCATGGCTACACCTTC	CASSFRGHGYTF
.	TRBD1	TRBV6-6	TRBJ1-2	TGTGCCAGCAGTAAGGACAGGGAGGCAAACTATGGCTACACCTTC	CASSKDREANYGYTF
.	TRBD2	TRBV7-2	TRBJ2-3	TGTGCCAGCAGCACGACTAGCTCTGGAGTTATAGATACGCAGTATTTT	CASSTTSSGVIDTQYF
.	TRBD2	TRBV7-2	TRBJ2-7	TGTGCCAGCAGCTTTCCGGGACTAGCGGGAGTCGACGAGCAGTACTTC	CASSFPGLAGVDEQYF
.	TRBD1	TRBV4-1	TRBJ1-2	TGCGCCAGCAGCCGACAAACCGGACAGGGGAACTATGGCTACACCTTC	CASSRQTGQGNYGYTF
.	.	TRBV28	TRBJ2-2	TGTGCCAGCAGCAAACAAAGCACCGGGGAGCTGTTTTTT	CASSKQSTGELFF
.	.	TRBV9	TRBJ2-1	TGTGCCAGCAGCGTGAGGGCGGGACTCAACAATGAGCAGTTCTTC	CASSVRAGLNNEQFF
.	TRBD2	TRBV4-1	TRBJ2-1	TGCGCCAGCAGCCAAGGAGGGATAGCGGGAGATGGGAGGAATGAGCAGTTCTTC	CASSQGGIAGDGRNEQFF
once	TRBD2	TRBV5-4	TRBJ2-3	TGTGCCAGCAGCTTTAGGGCTAGCGGGAGTACAGATACGCAGTATTTT	CASSFRASGSTDTQYF
once	TRBD1	TRBV28	TRBJ1-2	TGTGCCAGCAGTTTGCCTTTAGCGACAGGGGTCACCTTC	CASSLPLATGVTF
.	.	TRBV5-1	TRBJ1-1	TGCGCCAGCAGCTTGGGGTTCACTACTGTGAACACTGAAGCTTTCTTT	CASSLGFTTVNTEAFF